Following are 18 T cell receptor beta chains from one sample sequenced in a study of T-cell reconstitution after alpha-beta-depleted transplantation in children. Library preparation (for TCRbeta) was performed with unique molecular identifiers. TCRdb redid the calling of the PCR reads with MiXCR, one entry per CDR3 protein. The top ten hold 3.8% of the sample, which has about 400,000 distinct CDR3 sequences, roughly 20% seen once. The source was PBMCs from the stem cell graft donor, collected from the stem cell graft. Source of these receptors: a human donor who donated a stem cell graft to a child with acute myeloid leukemia.

The chain carries TRBV5-5 and TRBJ1-1; D uncertain. The CDR3 sequence is 12 residues long. The germline V and J ends were trimmed by 0 bases and 7 bases, with 7 bases remaining between them. Germline V gene data show CDR1 as SGHKS and CDR2 as YYEKEE (reference sequence). The CDR3 DNA reads TGTGCCAGCAGCTTGGGAGGAGATGAAGCTTTCTTT. Protein sequence: CASSLGGDEAFF.

This rearrangement joins TRBV4-1 to TRBJ2-7; 9 nucleotides align to TRBD2. This CDR3 has 15 residues. V lost 6 bases, J lost 1 base, and 7 bases stayed unmatched. CDR1 MGHRA and CDR2 YSYEKL come from the germline V gene. DNA of the CDR3: TGCGCCAGCAGACTCAATAGCGGGAGTTCCTACGAGCAGTACTTC. Translation gives CASRLNSGSSYEQYF.

This clonotype was counted at least ten times. The chain uses TRBV29-1 and TRBJ2-1; D possibly corresponds to TRBD2 (6 bases). The ends were cut back, 5 bases at V and 8 bases at J, with 16 bases in the middle. From germline, CDR1 is SQVTM and CDR2 ANQGSEA. This CDR3 contains 13 residues. As DNA, the CDR3 is TGCAGCGTTCGGGACTTCTTAGGCGATGAGCAGTTCTTC. It yields the protein CSVRDFLGDEQFF.

This clonotype has more than one count but fewer than ten. This rearrangement joins TRBV11-2 to TRBJ2-5, with TRBD2 matching 7 bases. Germline V lookup: CDR1 SGHAT, CDR2 FQNNGV. V gave up 0 bases and J gave up 0 bases; unmatched junction bases: 7. This CDR3 spans 17 amino acids. Here the CDR3 reads CASSLDRGGIYQETQYF. DNA for the CDR3: TGTGCCAGCAGCTTAGATCGGGGAGGGATCTACCAAGAGACCCAGTACTTC.

The J gene is TRBJ2-7, the V gene TRBV28, with D perhaps given as TRBD1 or TRBD2 (5 bases each). The length of the CDR3 is 15 residues. Germline loops: CDR1 MDHEN, CDR2 SYDVKM. V gave up 5 bases and J gave up 2 bases, with 16 bases separating them. The DNA of the CDR3 is TGTGCCAGCAGTAGGACCAGGGTTAGCGCCTACGAGCAGTACTTC. Protein: CASSRTRVSAYEQYF.

Only a few counts were recorded for this clonotype. The chain employs TRBV28 and TRBJ2-3; TRBD1 is a possible D gene (5 bases). This CDR3 comprises 13 residues. Germline-derived CDR1 and CDR2 are MDHEN and SYDVKM. The V end was cut by 11 bases, the J end by 3 bases, with 15 bases between. CDR3 nucleotide sequence: TGTGCCTGTAGGGGTGCGGTAACAGATACGCAGTATTTT. Amino acids: CACRGAVTDTQYF. The full variable domain, its missing parts supplied by reference TRBV28 and TRBJ2-3, is DVKVTQSSRYLVKRTGEKVFLECVQDMDHENMFWYRQDPGLGLRLIYFSYDVKMKEKGDIPEGYSVSREKKERFSLILESASTNQTSMYLCACRGAVTDTQYFGPGTRLTVL.

The V call is TRBV12-3 or TRBV12-4, the J call TRBJ2-2, with D possibly matching TRBD1 (6 bases). This CDR3 has 15 residues. V was trimmed by 2 bases and J by 5 bases, leaving 12 bases between them. This CDR3 reads CASSLRVGGTGELFF. CDR3 sequence (DNA): TGTGCCAGCAGTTTACGTGTAGGGGGAACCGGGGAGCTGTTTTTT.

In this sample, this clonotype turned up a few times. This chain uses TRBV6-2 or TRBV6-3 with TRBJ2-3; D uncertain. The CDR3 extends over 14 amino acids. Trimming stripped 1 base from V and 6 bases from J, with 11 bases between. CDR1 and CDR2 from the germline V gene are MNHEY and SVGEGT. The DNA for the CDR3 is TGTGCCAGCAGTTACTACTACCCCATCGATACGCAGTATTTT. As protein: CASSYYYPIDTQYF.

This chain uses TRBV20-1 with TRBJ2-1; 11 nucleotides agree with TRBD2. Germline assignment: CDR1 DFQATT and CDR2 SNEGSKA (reference sequence). Unmatched junction bases numbered 13, after V lost 5 bases and J lost 4 bases. The CDR3 length is 17 residues. The CDR3 reads CSALMTSGVSRYNEQFF. For the CDR3, the DNA is TGCAGTGCTCTTATGACTAGCGGGGTTTCTAGATACAATGAGCAGTTCTTC.

The rearrangement joins TRBV28 to TRBJ2-7, with 8 bases identical to TRBD2. Germline CDR1 and CDR2: MDHEN and SYDVKM. The CDR3 is made up of 13 amino acids. V gave up 4 bases and J gave up 7 bases; unmatched junction bases: 6. The CDR3 is CASSSGLVREQYF. In DNA form, the CDR3 reads TGTGCCAGCAGTTCGGGACTAGTTAGGGAGCAGTACTTC.

V is TRBV5-1 and J is TRBJ2-7, with 9 bases identical to TRBD1. Germline lookup yields CDR1 SGHRS and CDR2 YFSETQ. The CDR3 sequence is 16 residues long. V lost 0 bases and J lost 7; bases outside the gene matches: 11. CDR3 sequence reads: CASSLGVPGQGVEQYF. CDR3 bases: TGCGCCAGCAGCTTGGGGGTCCCGGGACAGGGAGTTGAGCAGTACTTC.

This chain links TRBV20-1 with TRBJ2-7; maybe TRBD2 (5 bases). Germline V gives CDR1 DFQATT, CDR2 SNEGSKA (reference sequence). V shed 3 bases and J shed 2 bases, with 11 bases lying between them. The CDR3 consists of 13 residues. In DNA, the CDR3 is TGCAGTGCTAGTGGCGACTACACCTACGAGCAGTACTTC. Its translation: CSASGDYTYEQYF.

Of note for this clonotype: A read error is possible here, since a much larger clone lies one base away. This chain joins TRBV7-2 and TRBJ2-7; tentative D call: TRBD1 (5 bases). The CDR3 has 14 residues. Germline loops: CDR1 SGHTA, CDR2 FQGNSA. The CDR3 coding sequence is TGTGCCAGCACCTTAGGACGACAGTTCTACGAGCAGTACTTC. This gives the protein CASTLGRQFYEQYF.

The V gene is TRBV5-6, the J gene TRBJ1-1; no clear D. The germline V gene has CDR1 SGHDT and CDR2 YYEEEE. V was pared by 2 bases and J by 3 bases, with 5 bases between. The CDR3 is 12 amino acids. CDR3 in amino acids: CASSFSDTEAFF. In DNA form, the CDR3 reads TGTGCCAGCAGCTTCTCCGACACTGAAGCTTTCTTT.

This chain links TRBV19 with TRBJ2-1, with a possible D match to TRBD1 (5 bases). With 5 bases removed from V and 5 bases from J, the gap between germline ends came to 19 bases. This CDR3 has 16 amino acids. Germline CDR1 is LNHDA and CDR2 is SQIVND (reference sequence). The CDR3 DNA follows: TGTGCCAGTAGTCCTTTAGGGCAGGGAAAAAACAATGAGCAGTTCTTC. This translates into CASSPLGQGKNNEQFF. The complete variable domain, with remaining parts taken from reference TRBV19 and TRBJ2-1, reads DGGITQSPKYLFRKEGQNVTLSCEQNLNHDAMYWYRQDPGQGLRLIYYSQIVNDFQKGDIAEGYSVSREKKESFPLTVTSAQKNPTAFYLCASSPLGQGKNNEQFFGPGTRLTVL.

This clonotype has just a few counts. This rearrangement joins TRBV13 to TRBJ2-7, with TRBD2 matching over 13 bases. J lost 1 base, V lost 5 bases, and 14 bases had no gene match. This CDR3 spans 19 amino acids. Germline loops: CDR1 PRHDT, CDR2 FYEKMQ (reference sequence). This CDR3 is CASSVLIEGLAGMSYEQYF. Here the CDR3 DNA reads TGTGCCAGCAGCGTACTAATTGAGGGACTAGCGGGAATGTCCTACGAGCAGTACTTC.

This clonotype was counted between two and nine times. This chain links TRBV28 with TRBJ2-7; D not resolved. CDR3 length: 14 residues. In germline, CDR1 is MDHEN, CDR2 SYDVKM. Trimming cost V 6 bases and J 5 bases, with 17 bases left between them. The CDR3 reads CASSPPGPQNEQYF. As DNA, the CDR3 is TGTGCCAGCAGCCCGCCGGGCCCTCAGAACGAGCAGTACTTC.

This clonotype was counted between two and nine times. The rearrangement joins TRBV27 to TRBJ2-3, with 10 bases identical to TRBD1. In germline, CDR1 is MNHEY, CDR2 SMNVEV (reference sequence). The CDR3 totals 15 residues. Trimming at V came to 6 bases and at J to 3 bases, leaving 6 bases not matched to a gene. CDR3 residues: CASRDRGFTTDTQYF. CDR3 nucleotide sequence: TGTGCCAGCAGGGACAGGGGGTTTACTACAGATACGCAGTATTTT.